The 21 T cell receptor beta chains listed next were all sequenced from one sample in a study of T cell responses to AZD1222 COVID-19 vaccine. Only in-frame clones appear in the TCRdb table, and some are missing; sequencing was by immunoSEQ multiplex PCR. The table has approximately 80,000 clones, 75% to 85% seen once. The sample was peripheral blood, taken on day 0 of AZD1222 vaccination. The receptor source for this set is an adult in good health.

The chain joins TRBV3-1 (or the pseudogene TRBV3-2) to TRBJ1-1, with D perhaps TRBD1 (5 bases). Germline lookup yields CDR1 LGHDT and CDR2 YNNKEL (reference sequence). CDR3 length: 14 amino acids. Trimming removed 1 base at V and 7 bases at J, with 13 bases between. The DNA for the CDR3 is TGTGCCAGCAGCCAAGTGGTCGGGGGAAGTGAAGCTTTCTTT. Amino acid sequence: CASSQVVGGSEAFF.

This clone was picked up a small number of times. The chain joins TRBV29-1 to TRBJ1-2; D is uncertain. The CDR3 sequence is 12 residues long. Looked up from germline, CDR1 is SQVTM and CDR2 is ANQGSEA. V was cut by 2 bases and J by 8 bases, with 12 bases left in between. The CDR3 sequence: CSVEFESRGYTF. CDR3 nucleotide sequence: TGCAGCGTTGAATTCGAATCGCGGGGCTACACCTTC. Drawing the rest from reference TRBV29-1 and TRBJ1-2, the complete variable domain is SAVISQKPSRDICQRGTSLTIQCQVDSQVTMMFWYRQQPGQSLTLIATANQGSEATYESGFVIDKFPISRPNLTFSTLTVSNMSPEDSSIYLCSVEFESRGYTFGSGTRLTVV.

The CDR3 region has the DNA TGTGCCTGGAGAATAAGGACAGAAGCGATACTCAATCAGCCCCAGCATTTT. The encoded protein is CAWRIRTEAILNQPQHF. The gene calls are TRBV30 and TRBJ1-5; D perhaps matches TRBD1 (6 bases). V lost 3 bases, J lost 3 bases, and 21 bases lay in between. The CDR3 consists of 17 residues. The germline CDR1 and CDR2 sequences are GTSNPN and SVGIG (reference sequence).

The CDR3 sequence is CASSQVGVLTEAFF. CDR3 bases: TGTGCCAGCAGCCAAGTGGGGGTTCTTACTGAAGCTTTCTTT. The chain combines TRBV3-1 (or the pseudogene TRBV3-2) with TRBJ1-1; a possible D gene is TRBD1 (5 bases). Between the trimmed V and J ends, which lost 1 base and 5 bases, there was a span of 11 bases. The V gene's germline CDR1 is LGHDT and CDR2 YNNKEL (reference sequence). CDR3 length: 14 residues.

The chain links TRBV19 to TRBJ1-5; perhaps TRBD1 as D (5 bases). Germline V gives CDR1 LNHDA, CDR2 SQIVND (reference sequence). This CDR3 comprises 13 residues. V lost 9 bases and J 6 bases, leaving 15 bases between the germline ends. CDR3 nucleotides: TGTGCCAGCGCAGGGTACGTCAGTCAGCCCCAGCATTTT. Protein product: CASAGYVSQPQHF.

This CDR3 is CASATSGGYEQYF. Here the CDR3 DNA reads TGCGCCAGCGCCACTAGCGGGGGTTACGAGCAGTACTTC. The chain uses TRBV10-2 and TRBJ2-7; 11 bases fit TRBD2. The CDR3 length is 13 residues. The junction had 4 bases not matched to a gene; V was cut back by 8 bases and J by 4 bases. Germline assignment: CDR1 WSHSY and CDR2 SAAADI.

The chain links TRBV4-2 to TRBJ2-7; the match to TRBD1 covers 10 bases. This CDR3 has 17 amino acids. The trim removed 0 bases at V and 5 bases at J, leaving 10 bases unmatched. Per germline, CDR1 LGHNA and CDR2 YNFKEQ. The chain's CDR3 is CASSQDSFGTGVDEQYF. The DNA for the CDR3 is TGTGCCAGCAGCCAAGATTCATTCGGGACAGGGGTCGACGAGCAGTACTTC.

The chain carries TRBV6-6 and TRBJ1-1; maybe TRBD1 (5 bases). CDR3 length: 15 residues. Trimming shortened V by 6 bases and J by 0 bases, and 14 bases separated the two germline ends. CDR1 is MNHNY and CDR2 is SVGAGI in the germline V gene (reference sequence). For the CDR3, the DNA is TGTGCCAGCAGCGAAACGGGGCAGCTGAACACTGAAGCTTTCTTT. This encodes CASSETGQLNTEAFF.

The genes are TRBV12-3 or TRBV12-4 and TRBJ1-1; D is unclear. CDR3 length: 13 residues. V was shortened by 4 bases and J by 6 bases, with 12 bases between the two germline ends. The CDR3 protein is CASSSREAPEAFF. DNA of the CDR3: TGTGCCAGCAGTTCCCGGGAAGCCCCTGAAGCTTTCTTT.

The DNA of the CDR3 is TGTGCCAGCAGCTTAGGCAGTTTTGAGGAGCAGTACTTC. Amino acids: CASSLGSFEEQYF. The J gene is TRBJ2-7, the V gene TRBV13; no clear D gene. This CDR3 comprises 13 residues. Trimming removed 0 bases at V and 7 bases at J, with 10 bases between. Germline values: CDR1 PRHDT, CDR2 FYEKMQ (reference sequence).

This rearrangement joins TRBV30 to TRBJ1-1, with a possible D match to TRBD1 (5 bases). Looked up from germline, CDR1 is GTSNPN and CDR2 is SVGIG (reference sequence). V lost 4 bases and J 2 bases, leaving 14 bases between the germline ends. The CDR3 totals 14 residues. The CDR3 bases are TGTGCCTGGAATGCCAGGGCGATCAACACTGAAGCTTTCTTT. It yields the protein CAWNARAINTEAFF.

The chain has TRBV5-1 and TRBJ1-6; 8 bases are a match to TRBD1. Germline CDR1 SGHRS, CDR2 YFSETQ. With V trimmed by 4 bases and J by 8 bases, 5 bases remained unmatched. CDR3 size: 14 residues. In DNA form, the CDR3 reads TGCGCCAGCAGCGTGACAGGGGATGATTCACCCCTCCACTTT. Residues: CASSVTGDDSPLHF.

The chain joins TRBV25-1 to TRBJ1-1; possibly TRBD1 for D (6 bases). CDR1 and CDR2 from the germline V gene are MGHDK and SYGVNS. Deletions cut 8 bases from V and 0 bases from J, with 10 bases between. The length of the CDR3 is 13 residues. CDR3 amino acids: CASGRDMNTEAFF. The CDR3 nucleotides are TGTGCCAGCGGCAGGGACATGAACACTGAAGCTTTCTTT.

A few counts support this clone. The gene calls are TRBV27 and TRBJ2-3; D remains unclear. Trimming removed 3 bases at V and 1 base at J, with 8 bases between. CDR1 is MNHEY, CDR2 SMNVEV, per germline (reference sequence). The length of the CDR3 is 14 residues. CDR3 coding DNA: TGTGCCAGCAGTTTCTGGGTGGGCACAGATACGCAGTATTTT. Protein: CASSFWVGTDTQYF.

This chain connects TRBV4-1 to TRBJ1-4; perhaps TRBD1 as D (6 bases). The CDR3 consists of 17 residues. Trimming left V 0 bases short and J 4 bases short, with 15 bases between. Germline lookup yields CDR1 MGHRA and CDR2 YSYEKL. The CDR3 is CASSQDPLRGLNEKLFF. For the CDR3, the DNA is TGCGCCAGCAGCCAAGATCCACTCAGGGGCCTTAATGAAAAACTGTTTTTT.

In this sample, this clone turned up once. The chain recombines TRBV10-3 with TRBJ2-7; D gene ambiguous. CDR1 ENHRY and CDR2 SYGVKD come from the germline V gene. CDR3 length: 11 residues. V dropped 6 bases and J dropped 4 bases, with 7 bases sitting between them. The CDR3 reads CAIRIGYEQYF. The CDR3 DNA reads as TGTGCCATCAGAATTGGTTACGAGCAGTACTTC.

This clone was recorded many times. This sequence joins TRBV6-5 and TRBJ1-1; 8 bases are a match to TRBD1. Germline V gene sequence: CDR1 MNHEY, CDR2 SVGAGI. This CDR3 spans 13 amino acids. J was trimmed by 4 bases and V by 10 bases; bases with no gene match: 8. CDR3 coding DNA: TGTGCCACACAGACAGGGGAACGCACTGAAGCTTTCTTT. Translating gives CATQTGERTEAFF.

This rearrangement joins TRBV15 to TRBJ2-7; D uncertain. CDR3 length: 13 residues. The germline gives CDR1 LNHNV, CDR2 YYDKDF (reference sequence). Between the trimmed V and J ends, which lost 0 bases and 4 bases, there was a span of 7 bases. The chain's CDR3 is CATSRDTQYEQYF. CDR3 DNA sequence: TGTGCCACCAGCAGAGATACCCAGTACGAGCAGTACTTC.

The chain employs TRBV19 and TRBJ2-3; TRBD2 agrees at 10 bases. The CDR3 is 14 residues long. Germline V gene data show CDR1 as LNHDA and CDR2 as SQIVND (reference sequence). J was trimmed by 6 bases and V by 0 bases; bases with no gene match: 0. The CDR3 is CASSIEAGGDTQYF. CDR3 DNA: TGTGCCAGTAGTATAGAAGCGGGAGGGGATACGCAGTATTTT.

The chain links TRBV21-1 to TRBJ1-2; the table names TRBD1, a call not compared with the DNA. TRBV21-1 constitutes a pseudogene. CDR3 size: 12 residues. The CDR3 nucleotides read TGTGCCAGCAGCACGACAGGTGGTGGCTACACCTTC. This gives the protein CASSTTGGGYTF.

Written as DNA, the CDR3 is TGTGCCAGCACGAGGGCGAACACTGAAGCTTTCTTT. Protein: CASTRANTEAFF. The chain combines TRBV6-5 with TRBJ1-1, with D unclear. CDR3 length equals 12 residues. V shed 7 bases and J shed 1 base, with 7 bases lying between them. CDR1 is MNHEY, CDR2 SVGAGI, per germline.